A selection of T cell receptor beta chains follows, all from one sample in a study of shared clonotypes between healthy human individuals. Only in-frame clones appear in the TCRdb table, and some are missing; sequencing was by immunoSEQ multiplex PCR. This table holds hundreds of thousands of clones, approximately 95% found once. Input material: naive CD8+ T cells sorted from blood. Every receptor here comes from a woman between 25 and 40 years old in good health. Each CDR3 is given with its conserved first and last residue. A D gene is named only where the DNA matches it firmly. A row's size may be missing; if present it is once, few, many or a size class.

d_call j_call v_call clone_size cdr3_aa cdr3_nt
. TRBJ1-1 TRBV21-1 . CASSKALRGGVTGAFF TGTGCCAGCAGCAAAGCGCTGAGGGGCGGGGTAACAGGAGCTTTCTTT
. TRBJ1-1 TRBV7-9 few CASSIAGVGNTEAFF TGTGCCAGCAGCATCGCGGGAGTTGGGAACACTGAAGCTTTCTTT
. TRBJ2-7 TRBV13 once CASSPGVGDEQYF TGTGCCAGCAGCCCAGGTGTGGGGGACGAGCAGTACTTC
. TRBJ2-7 TRBV19 . CASSASGTASYEQYF TGTGCCAGTAGTGCGTCCGGGACGGCCTCCTACGAGCAGTACTTC
. TRBJ1-2 TRBV25-1 . CASAGARGTPNYGYTF TGTGCCAGCGCGGGAGCGAGGGGGACACCGAACTATGGCTACACCTTC
TRBD2 TRBJ2-3 TRBV27 . CASSPGTSGRDTQYF TGTGCCAGCAGTCCCGGGACTAGCGGGAGAGATACGCAGTATTTT
TRBD2 TRBJ2-7 TRBV7-9 once CASSSGTIYEQYF TGTGCCAGCAGCTCCGGGACTATCTACGAGCAGTACTTC
. TRBJ1-5 TRBV19 . CASSHRDSNQPQHF TGTGCCAGTAGTCACCGGGATAGCAATCAGCCCCAGCATTTT
TRBD2 TRBJ2-7 TRBV27 . CASSLLAGNYEQYF TGTGCCAGCAGTTTACTAGCGGGAAACTACGAGCAGTACTTC
TRBD2 TRBJ2-1 TRBV4-1 . CASSQESQTSGRSEQFF TGCGCCAGCAGCCAAGAATCACAGACTAGCGGGAGGAGTGAGCAGTTCTTC